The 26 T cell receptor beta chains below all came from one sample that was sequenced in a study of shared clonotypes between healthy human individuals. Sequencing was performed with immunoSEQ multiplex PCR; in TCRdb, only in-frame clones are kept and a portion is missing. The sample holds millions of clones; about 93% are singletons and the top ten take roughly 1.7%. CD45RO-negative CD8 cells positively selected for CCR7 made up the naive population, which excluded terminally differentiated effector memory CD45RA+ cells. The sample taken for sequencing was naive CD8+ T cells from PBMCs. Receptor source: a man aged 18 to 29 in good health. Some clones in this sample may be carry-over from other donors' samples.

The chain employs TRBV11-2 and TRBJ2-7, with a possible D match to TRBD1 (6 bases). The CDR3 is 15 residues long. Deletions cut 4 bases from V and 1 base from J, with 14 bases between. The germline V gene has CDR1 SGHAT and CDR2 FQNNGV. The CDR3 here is CASSSTAGASYEQYF. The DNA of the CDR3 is TGTGCCAGCAGCTCTACGGCAGGGGCGTCCTACGAGCAGTACTTC.

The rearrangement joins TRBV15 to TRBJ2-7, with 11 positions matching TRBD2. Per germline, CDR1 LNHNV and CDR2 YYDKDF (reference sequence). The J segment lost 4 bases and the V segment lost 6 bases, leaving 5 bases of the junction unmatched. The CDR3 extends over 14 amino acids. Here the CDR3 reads CATSLAGGPYEQYF. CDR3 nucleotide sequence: TGTGCCACCAGTTTAGCGGGAGGGCCATACGAGCAGTACTTC.

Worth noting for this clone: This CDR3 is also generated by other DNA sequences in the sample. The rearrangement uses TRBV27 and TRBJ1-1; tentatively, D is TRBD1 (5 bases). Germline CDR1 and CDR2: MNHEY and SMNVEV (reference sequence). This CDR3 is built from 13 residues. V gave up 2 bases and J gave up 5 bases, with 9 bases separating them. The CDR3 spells CASSLGRGTEAFF. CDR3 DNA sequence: TGTGCCAGCAGTTTAGGTCGGGGGACTGAAGCTTTCTTT.

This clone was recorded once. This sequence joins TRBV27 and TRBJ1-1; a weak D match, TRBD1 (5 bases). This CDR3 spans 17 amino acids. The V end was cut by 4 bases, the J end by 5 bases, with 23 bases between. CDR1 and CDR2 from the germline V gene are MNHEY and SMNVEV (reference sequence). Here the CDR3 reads CASSSLRDRGTGTEAFF. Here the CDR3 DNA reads TGTGCCAGCAGTTCTCTCCGGGACCGCGGAACCGGGACTGAAGCTTTCTTT.

The CDR3 DNA is TGTGCCACCAGCAGCCGGCTTTGGGCGGGTTACAATGAGCAGTTCTTC. Residues: CATSSRLWAGYNEQFF. The chain combines TRBV15 with TRBJ2-1, with D perhaps TRBD2 (5 bases). The V and J ends lost 3 bases and 4 bases respectively, with 16 bases between them. The CDR3 runs 16 residues. Germline lookup yields CDR1 LNHNV and CDR2 YYDKDF (reference sequence). Together with reference TRBV15 and TRBJ2-1, the CDR3 gives the full variable domain: DAMVIQNPRYQVTQFGKPVTLSCSQTLNHNVMYWYQQKSSQAPKLLFHYYDKDFNNEADTPDNFQSRRPNTSFCFLDIRSPGLGDTAMYLCATSSRLWAGYNEQFFGPGTRLTVL.

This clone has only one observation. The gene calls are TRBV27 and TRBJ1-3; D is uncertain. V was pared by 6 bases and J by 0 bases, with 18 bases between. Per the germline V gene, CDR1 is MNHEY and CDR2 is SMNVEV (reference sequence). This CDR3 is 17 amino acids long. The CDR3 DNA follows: TGTGCCAGCAGCCAATCGAACAGCCTGAACTCTGGAAACACCATATATTTT. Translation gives CASSQSNSLNSGNTIYF.

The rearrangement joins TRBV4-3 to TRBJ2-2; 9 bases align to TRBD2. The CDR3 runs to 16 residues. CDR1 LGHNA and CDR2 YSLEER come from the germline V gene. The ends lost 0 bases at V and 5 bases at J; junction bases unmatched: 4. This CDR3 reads CASSQDAGGVTGELFF. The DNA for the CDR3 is TGCGCCAGCAGCCAAGATGCGGGAGGGGTGACCGGGGAGCTGTTTTTT.

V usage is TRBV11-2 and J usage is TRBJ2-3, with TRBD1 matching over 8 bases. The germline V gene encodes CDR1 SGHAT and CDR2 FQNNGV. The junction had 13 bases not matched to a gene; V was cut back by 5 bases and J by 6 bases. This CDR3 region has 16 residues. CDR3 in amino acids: CASSPGDRMFGDTQYF. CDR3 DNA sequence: TGTGCCAGCAGCCCGGGGGACAGGATGTTCGGGGATACGCAGTATTTT.

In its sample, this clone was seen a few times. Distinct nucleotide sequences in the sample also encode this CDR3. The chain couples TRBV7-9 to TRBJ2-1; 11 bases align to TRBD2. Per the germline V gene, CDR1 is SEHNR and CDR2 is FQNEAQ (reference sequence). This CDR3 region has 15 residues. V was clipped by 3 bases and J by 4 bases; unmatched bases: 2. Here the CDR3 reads CASSLTSGIYNEQFF. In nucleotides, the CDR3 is TGTGCCAGCAGCTTGACTAGCGGGATATACAATGAGCAGTTCTTC.

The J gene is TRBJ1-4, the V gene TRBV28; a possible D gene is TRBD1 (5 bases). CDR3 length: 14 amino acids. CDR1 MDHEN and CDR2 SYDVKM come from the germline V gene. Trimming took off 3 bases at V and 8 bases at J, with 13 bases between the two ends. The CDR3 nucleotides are TGTGCCAGCAGTTTTTCCCAGGGTCGAGAAAAACTGTTTTTT. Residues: CASSFSQGREKLFF.

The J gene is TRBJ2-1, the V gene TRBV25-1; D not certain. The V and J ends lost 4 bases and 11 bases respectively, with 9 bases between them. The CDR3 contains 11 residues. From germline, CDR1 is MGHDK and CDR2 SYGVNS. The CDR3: CASSAPLQQFF. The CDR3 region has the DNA TGTGCCAGCAGTGCCCCCTTACAGCAGTTCTTC.

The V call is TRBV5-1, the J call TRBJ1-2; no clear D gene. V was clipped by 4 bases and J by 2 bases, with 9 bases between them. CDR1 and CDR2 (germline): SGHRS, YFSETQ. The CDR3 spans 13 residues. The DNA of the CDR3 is TGCGCCAGCAGCCCCCCGGGGAACTATGGCTACACCTTC. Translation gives CASSPPGNYGYTF.

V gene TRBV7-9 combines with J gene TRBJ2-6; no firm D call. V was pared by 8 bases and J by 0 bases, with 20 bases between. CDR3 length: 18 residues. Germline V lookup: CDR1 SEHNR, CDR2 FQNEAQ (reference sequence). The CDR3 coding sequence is TGTGCCAGCCAAGATATTACGAGTACAGACTCTGGGGCCAACGTCCTGACTTTC. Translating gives CASQDITSTDSGANVLTF. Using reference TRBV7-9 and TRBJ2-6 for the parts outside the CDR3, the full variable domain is DTGVSQNPRHKITKRGQNVTFRCDPISEHNRLYWYRQTLGQGPEFLTYFQNEAQLEKSRLLSDRFSAERPKGSFSTLEIQRTEQGDSAMYLCASQDITSTDSGANVLTFGAGSRLTVL.

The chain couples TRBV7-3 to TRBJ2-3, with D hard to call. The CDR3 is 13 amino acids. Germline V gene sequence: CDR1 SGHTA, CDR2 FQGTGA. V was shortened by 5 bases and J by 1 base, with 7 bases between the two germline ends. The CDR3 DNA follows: TGTGCCAGCAGCGCCCGGGGCACAGATACGCAGTATTTT. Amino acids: CASSARGTDTQYF. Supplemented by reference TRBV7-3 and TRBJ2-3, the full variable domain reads GAGVSQTPSNKVTEKGKYVELRCDPISGHTALYWYRQSLGQGPEFLIYFQGTGAADDSGLPNDRFFAVRPEGSVSTLKIQRTERGDSAVYLCASSARGTDTQYFGPGTRLTVL.

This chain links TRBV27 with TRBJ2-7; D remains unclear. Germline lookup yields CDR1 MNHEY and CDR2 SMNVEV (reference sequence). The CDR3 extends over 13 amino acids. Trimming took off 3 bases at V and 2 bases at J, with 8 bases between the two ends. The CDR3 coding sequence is TGTGCCAGCAGTTTTGGGGAACCCTACGAGCAGTACTTC. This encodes CASSFGEPYEQYF.

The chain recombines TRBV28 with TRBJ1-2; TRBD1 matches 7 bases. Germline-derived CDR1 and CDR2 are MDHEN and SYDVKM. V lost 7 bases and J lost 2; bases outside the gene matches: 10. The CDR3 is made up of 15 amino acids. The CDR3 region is CASNRQGDLNYGYTF. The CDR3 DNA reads TGTGCCAGCAATAGGCAGGGGGATCTAAACTATGGCTACACCTTC.

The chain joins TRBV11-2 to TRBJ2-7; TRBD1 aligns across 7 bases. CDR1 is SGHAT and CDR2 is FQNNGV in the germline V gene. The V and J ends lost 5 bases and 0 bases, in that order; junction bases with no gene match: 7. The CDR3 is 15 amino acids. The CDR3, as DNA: TGTGCCAGCAGCCATCCGGGACAGAGCTCCTACGAGCAGTACTTC. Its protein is CASSHPGQSSYEQYF.

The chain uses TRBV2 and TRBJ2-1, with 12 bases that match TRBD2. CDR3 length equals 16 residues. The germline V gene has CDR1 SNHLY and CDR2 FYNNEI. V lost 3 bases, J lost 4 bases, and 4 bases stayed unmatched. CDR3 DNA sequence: TGTGCCAGCAGTGACCCGGGACTAGCGGGTTACAATGAGCAGTTCTTC. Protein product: CASSDPGLAGYNEQFF.

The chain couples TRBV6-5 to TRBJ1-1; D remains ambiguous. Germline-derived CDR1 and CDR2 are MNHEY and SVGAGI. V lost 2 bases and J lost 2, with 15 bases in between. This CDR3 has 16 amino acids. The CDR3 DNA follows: TGTGCCAGCAGTTACCACCTCGCTCGTGGAAACACTGAAGCTTTCTTT. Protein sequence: CASSYHLARGNTEAFF.

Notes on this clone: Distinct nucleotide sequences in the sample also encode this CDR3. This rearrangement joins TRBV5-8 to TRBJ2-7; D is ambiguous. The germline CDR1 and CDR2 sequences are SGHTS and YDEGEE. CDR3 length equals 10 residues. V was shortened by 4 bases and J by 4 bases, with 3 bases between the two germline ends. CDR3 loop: CASSLYEQYF. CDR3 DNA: TGTGCCAGCAGCCTGTACGAGCAGTACTTC.

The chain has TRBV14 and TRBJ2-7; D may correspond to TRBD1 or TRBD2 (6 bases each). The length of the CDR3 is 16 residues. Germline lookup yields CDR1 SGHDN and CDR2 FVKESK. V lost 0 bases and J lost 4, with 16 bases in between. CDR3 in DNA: TGTGCCAGCAGCCAAGATCCGCGCTCGGGGGCATACGAGCAGTACTTC. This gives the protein CASSQDPRSGAYEQYF.

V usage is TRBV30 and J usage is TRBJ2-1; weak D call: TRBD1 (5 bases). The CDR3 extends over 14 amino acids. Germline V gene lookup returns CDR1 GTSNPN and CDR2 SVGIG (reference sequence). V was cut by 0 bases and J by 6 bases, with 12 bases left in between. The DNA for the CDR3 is TGTGCCTGGAGTGTACTTGGGGCCTCCAATGAGCAGTTCTTC. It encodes CAWSVLGASNEQFF.

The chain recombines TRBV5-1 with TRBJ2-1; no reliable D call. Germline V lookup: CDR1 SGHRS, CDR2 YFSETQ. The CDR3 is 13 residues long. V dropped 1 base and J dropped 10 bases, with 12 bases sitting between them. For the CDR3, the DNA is TGCGCCAGCAGCTTGAGTTCGAACTGGGAGCAGTTCTTC. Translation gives CASSLSSNWEQFF.

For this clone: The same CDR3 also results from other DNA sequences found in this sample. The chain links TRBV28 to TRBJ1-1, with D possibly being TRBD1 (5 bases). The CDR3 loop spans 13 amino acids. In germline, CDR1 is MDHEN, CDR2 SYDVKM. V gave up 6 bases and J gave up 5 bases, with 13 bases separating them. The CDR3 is CASSSPGGTEAFF. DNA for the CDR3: TGTGCCAGCAGCTCCCCGGGGGGGACTGAAGCTTTCTTT.

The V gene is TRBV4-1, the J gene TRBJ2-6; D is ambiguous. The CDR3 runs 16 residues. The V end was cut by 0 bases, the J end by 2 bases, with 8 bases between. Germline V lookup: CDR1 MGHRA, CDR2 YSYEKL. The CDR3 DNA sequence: TGCGCCAGCAGCCAAGATCAACTCGCTGGGGCCAACGTCCTGACTTTC. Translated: CASSQDQLAGANVLTF.

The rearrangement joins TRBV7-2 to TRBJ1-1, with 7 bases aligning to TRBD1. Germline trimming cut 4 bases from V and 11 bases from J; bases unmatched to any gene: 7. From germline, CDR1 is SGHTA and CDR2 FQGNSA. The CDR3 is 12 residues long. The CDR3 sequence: CASSSRGGAAFF. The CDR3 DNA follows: TGTGCCAGCAGCTCAAGAGGGGGCGCGGCTTTCTTT.